The source of this T cell receptor (beta chain) is a study of blood T cell repertoires in COVID-19. Study summary: Some COVID-19 samples were acute and others convalescent; all came from the United States, Italy and Spain.

In the authors' methods: Estimated nucleated cell counts came from reference gene primer amplification. Sequenced by immunoSEQ multiplex PCR; TCRdb stores in-frame clones only, minus some. Clonal size and the V and J genes are those of that table, whereas D and trimming came from the DNA. The sample records under 20,000 clones, just under 95% being singletons. Germline V gene sequence: CDR1 SGHNT, CDR2 YYREEE (reference sequence). The CDR3 is 14 residues long. The trim removed 4 bases at V and 2 bases at J, leaving 6 bases unmatched. The TCR originated in a human donor in a cohort sampled during active COVID-19. The sequenced sample was peripheral blood. The genes are TRBV5-4 and TRBJ2-7; 7 positions match TRBD1. The CDR3 region is CASSPRTGAYEQYF. The CDR3 bases are TGTGCCAGCAGCCCAAGGACAGGAGCCTACGAGCAGTACTTC.